This passage covers 14 T cell receptor beta chains from one sample sequenced in a study of regulatory T cells in long-lasting Graves disease. For TCR beta, libraries came from iRepertoire HTBI primers and Arm-PCR of CDR3 regions. TCRdb fed the multiplex PCR reads into MiXCR, producing one record per CDR3 protein. The table lists roughly 500,000 distinct CDR3 sequences, about 22% of them singletons, with approximately 14% in the top ten. The time point was: persistent/refractory GD, antithyroid drugs over 5 years with positive TRAb. Preparation of the TCR library used RNA extracted from PBMCs. Sequences were derived from peripheral blood mononuclear cells (PBMCs), sampled when the disease was refractory, from a patient treated with antithyroid drugs. The receptors derive from a female donor with Graves disease.

Note on this clonotype: This may stem from a read error, because a much larger clone lies one nucleotide away. The chain uses TRBV29-1 and TRBJ1-1, with 8 bases matching TRBD1. CDR1 and CDR2 (germline): SQVTM, ANQGSEA. This CDR3 is 13 amino acids long. V shed 4 bases, J shed 5 bases, and the junction held 6 bases outside the gene matches. CDR3 sequence (DNA): TGCAGCGTTGTTTTGGACAGGGTGACTGAAGCTTTCTTT. Translating gives CSVVLDRVTEAFF. Supplemented by reference TRBV29-1 and TRBJ1-1, the full variable domain reads SAVISQKPSRDICQRGTSLTIQCQVDSQVTMMFWYRQQPGQSLTLIATANQGSEATYESGFVIDKFPISRPNLTFSTLTVSNMSPEDSSIYLCSVVLDRVTEAFFGQGTRLTVV.

This clonotype was seen once. The chain couples TRBV12-3 or TRBV12-4 to TRBJ2-1, with 7 bases identical to TRBD2. With 5 bases clipped from V and 9 bases from J, the junction kept 4 bases outside the gene matches. This CDR3 comprises 12 residues. The CDR3: CASSGRGGEQFF. The DNA for the CDR3 is TGTGCCAGCAGTGGGAGGGGCGGTGAGCAGTTCTTC.

This sequence joins TRBV20-1 and TRBJ2-7; 7 nucleotides line up with TRBD2. CDR1 and CDR2 (germline): DFQATT, SNEGSKA (reference sequence). The CDR3 length is 13 residues. The ends lost 5 bases at V and 5 bases at J; junction bases unmatched: 9. This chain's CDR3 is CSARGLGSHEQYF. The CDR3 nucleotides read TGCAGTGCTCGAGGACTAGGAAGCCACGAGCAGTACTTC.

The gene calls are TRBV7-2 and TRBJ2-7; 9 bases fit TRBD1. This CDR3 is built from 18 residues. Trimming removed 3 bases from V and 7 bases from J; junction bases left unmatched: 19. CDR1 and CDR2 (germline): SGHTA, FQGNSA. In DNA, the CDR3 is TGTGCCAGCAGCTTCCGCATACCGGACAGGGGATTACGGATTGAGCAGTACTTC. It codes for CASSFRIPDRGLRIEQYF.

This clonotype was recorded many times. The chain recombines TRBV2 with TRBJ1-1, with D tentatively TRBD1 (5 bases). Germline V lookup: CDR1 SNHLY, CDR2 FYNNEI. The V end lost 6 bases, the J end lost 0 bases, and 11 bases lay between the germline ends. There are 14 residues in the CDR3. CDR3 DNA: TGTGCCAGCAGCTACGGGACCCTGAACACTGAAGCTTTCTTT. It translates to CASSYGTLNTEAFF.

In this sample, this clonotype turned up a few times. J is TRBJ1-5 and V is TRBV5-6, with unresolved D. The CDR3 totals 13 residues. Germline assignment: CDR1 SGHDT and CDR2 YYEEEE. Trimming took 4 bases from V and 6 from J, leaving 11 bases between them. The CDR3 nucleotides read TGTGCCAGCAGCCCGGAGTGGGGTCAGCCCCAGCATTTT. Its translation: CASSPEWGQPQHF.

This clonotype came up a few times. This rearrangement joins TRBV29-1 to TRBJ1-1; D not resolved. The V end was cut by 5 bases, the J end by 4 bases, with 5 bases between. From germline, CDR1 is SQVTM and CDR2 ANQGSEA. The CDR3 spans 10 residues. CDR3 nucleotides: TGCAGCGTTCCGGGCACTGAAGCTTTCTTT. Residues: CSVPGTEAFF.

This clonotype was counted at least ten times. This chain links TRBV11-3 with TRBJ1-2; D remains unclear. Trimming stripped 3 bases from V and 7 bases from J, with 6 bases between. This CDR3 comprises 11 residues. Germline V gene data show CDR1 as SGHNT and CDR2 as YENEEA. CDR3: CASSLESGYTF. The CDR3 DNA reads TGTGCCAGCAGCTTGGAATCTGGCTACACCTTC.

The V and J genes are TRBV9 and TRBJ2-7; 8 positions match TRBD2. The CDR3 contains 15 residues. The junction had 5 bases not matched to a gene; V was cut back by 3 bases and J by 0 bases. The germline gives CDR1 SGDLS, CDR2 YYNGEE. The CDR3 DNA follows: TGTGCCAGCAGCGCCAGCGGGGGCCACTCCTACGAGCAGTACTTC. Amino acids: CASSASGGHSYEQYF.

This chain links TRBV5-6 with TRBJ1-3; D is undetermined. This CDR3 comprises 15 residues. The V end was cut by 3 bases, the J end by 0 bases, with 10 bases between. Germline CDR1 reads SGHDT; CDR2 reads YYEEEE. CDR3 amino acids: CASSYGPSSGNTIYF. The DNA of the CDR3 is TGTGCCAGCAGCTACGGACCGAGCTCTGGAAACACCATATATTTT. The complete variable domain, with remaining parts taken from reference TRBV5-6 and TRBJ1-3, reads DAGVTQSPTHLIKTRGQQVTLRCSPKSGHDTVSWYQQALGQGPQFIFQYYEEEERQRGNFPDRFSGHQFPNYSSELNVNALLLGDSALYLCASSYGPSSGNTIYFGEGSWLTVV.

The CDR3 nucleotides are TGTGCCAGCATCAACCGGCGGACTACTGACTACGAGCAGTACTTC. The encoded protein is CASINRRTTDYEQYF. The rearrangement joins TRBV6-2 or TRBV6-3 to TRBJ2-7; possibly TRBD2 for D (6 bases). Germline CDR1 is MNHEY and CDR2 is SVGEGT. The CDR3 is 15 residues long. V was pared by 7 bases and J by 3 bases, with 19 bases between.

This chain connects TRBV20-1 to TRBJ2-3, with 9 positions matching TRBD2. There are 14 residues in the CDR3. The germline gives CDR1 DFQATT, CDR2 SNEGSKA (reference sequence). V was pared by 6 bases and J by 2 bases, with 6 bases of the junction left unmatched. DNA for the CDR3: TGCAGTGCAGCGGGAGGTCTAACCACAGATACGCAGTATTTT. Translation gives CSAAGGLTTDTQYF.

This clonotype came up many times. The V gene is TRBV2, the J gene TRBJ1-6; 7 bases fit TRBD1. CDR1 is SNHLY, CDR2 FYNNEI, per germline. Germline trimming cut 4 bases from V and 8 bases from J; bases unmatched to any gene: 5. The CDR3 contains 14 residues. CDR3 amino acids: CASSAAGGDSPLHF. CDR3 nucleotide sequence: TGTGCCAGCAGTGCCGCAGGGGGTGATTCACCCCTCCACTTT.

This clonotype was observed a single time. CDR3: CATQRSSGSSTDTQYF. CDR3 bases: TGTGCCACCCAAAGGTCGAGCGGGAGCAGCACAGATACGCAGTATTTT. The V and J genes are TRBV24-1 and TRBJ2-3; 8 positions match TRBD2. The V segment lost 9 bases and the J segment 0 bases; nucleotides outside the gene matches: 10. The CDR3 is 16 amino acids. The germline V gene has CDR1 KGHDR and CDR2 SFDVKD.